This TCR beta chain was sequenced in a study of blood T cell repertoires in COVID-19. V dropped 1 base and J dropped 7 bases, with 13 bases sitting between them. This CDR3 has 15 residues. CDR1 and CDR2 (germline): SGHVS, FNYEAQ. The table came from immunoSEQ multiplex PCR; TCRdb's copy has only in-frame clones and leaves some out. Here the sample spans over 300,000 clones, roughly 90% being singletons. Sequencing used peripheral blood. This TCR was sampled from a man aged 18 to 29 with active or convalescent COVID-19. The chain recombines TRBV7-6 with TRBJ1-4, with D possibly matching TRBD1 (6 bases). As DNA, the CDR3 is TGTGCCAGCAGCTTAGGGGGCCAGGGGCCTGAAAAACTGTTTTTT. It specifies CASSLGGQGPEKLFF. Combining the CDR3 with reference TRBV7-6 and TRBJ1-4 gives the whole variable domain GAGVSQSPRYKVTKRGQDVALRCDPISGHVSLYWYRQALGQGPEFLTYFNYEAQQDKSGLPNDRFSAERPEGSISTLTIQRTEQRDSAMYRCASSLGGQGPEKLFFGSGTQLSVL.